This T cell receptor (beta chain) is drawn from a study of shared clonotypes between healthy human individuals. Only one count was recorded for this clone. The same CDR3 arises from other DNA sequences in this sample as well. Naive CD8 cells comprised CD45RO-negative, CCR7-positively selected cells, excluding terminally differentiated effector memory CD45RA+ cells. Generated by immunoSEQ multiplex PCR, the TCRdb table keeps only in-frame clones and is missing some. The sample yields over 750,000 clones, about 96% seen once. The sample was naive CD8+ T cells sorted from blood. This receptor was taken from a man aged 25 to 45 in good health.

The DNA of the CDR3 is TGTGCCAGCAGCTTAGGAGTCACAGATACGCAGTATTTT. Protein sequence: CASSLGVTDTQYF. The chain is built from TRBV11-2 and TRBJ2-3; D not resolved. V lost 1 base and J 2 bases, leaving 4 bases between the germline ends. CDR1 is SGHAT, CDR2 FQNNGV, per germline. The CDR3 has 13 residues.